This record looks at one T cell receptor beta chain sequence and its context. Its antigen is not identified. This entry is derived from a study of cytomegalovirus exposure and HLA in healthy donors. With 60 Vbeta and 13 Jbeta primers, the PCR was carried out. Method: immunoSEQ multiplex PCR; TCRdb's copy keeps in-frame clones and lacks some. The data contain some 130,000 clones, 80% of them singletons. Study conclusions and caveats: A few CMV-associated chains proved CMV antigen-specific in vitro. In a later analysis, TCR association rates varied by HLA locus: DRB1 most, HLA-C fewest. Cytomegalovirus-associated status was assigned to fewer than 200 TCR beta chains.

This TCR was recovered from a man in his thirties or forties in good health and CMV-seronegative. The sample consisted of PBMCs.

The CDR3 here is CSVGGETQYF. CDR3 DNA sequence: TGCAGCGTGGGAGGAGAGACCCAGTACTTC. J is TRBJ2-5 and V is TRBV29-1, with D maybe TRBD2 (6 bases). The CDR3 has 10 amino acids. V lost 6 bases, J lost 4 bases, and 6 bases lay in between. Per germline, CDR1 SQVTM and CDR2 ANQGSEA.